This entry is about one T cell receptor (beta chain). The antigen is undetermined. The data stem from a study of T-cell memory formation after mild COVID-19. Study-level results: In second-wave clones peaking day 37, SARS-CoV-2 specificity remained unconfirmed. CD4+ contracting clones lay mainly in CM and EM, CD8+ ones in EMRA.

After 5'RACE with constant-segment primers, TCR alpha and TCR beta cDNA libraries carrying sample barcodes and UMIs were obtained. One entry per CDR3 protein, called by TCRdb with MiXCR from the 5' RACE reads. There are over 150,000 distinct CDR3 sequences in the sample; 20% to 25% occur only once, and roughly 23% lies in the top ten. V shed 6 bases, J shed 7 bases, and the junction held 9 bases outside the gene matches. This CDR3 comprises 14 residues. The sequence derives from an adult woman who had mild COVID-19 (a few samples of this study predate the infection). Cell type and time point are not known. This chain links TRBV12-3 or TRBV12-4 with TRBJ1-5; 7 bases are shared with TRBD1. The sample comprised PBMCs or a T cell subset sorted from them (not recorded which). This CDR3 is CASSAQGGRQPQHF. The CDR3 DNA is TGTGCCAGCAGCGCTCAGGGGGGACGACAGCCCCAGCATTTT.